The present T cell receptor (beta chain) was sequenced within a study of CD8+ T cells in alopecia areata. Study observations and caveats: Sequencing of scalp samples also includes resident alphabeta T cells from normal skin.

The CDR3 totals 15 residues. Germline values: CDR1 MDHEN, CDR2 SYDVKM. V shed 6 bases and J shed 2 bases, with 14 bases lying between them. Turning to this clone: Antigen unknown.

RNA was extracted and reverse transcribed into cDNA as the sequencing template. The method was immunoSEQ multiplex PCR; TCRdb's version includes in-frame clones alone and lacks a portion of them. Of around 140,000 clones listed, 40% to 65% were seen once; the top ten hold roughly 0.92%. In alopecia areata patients, both lesional scalp punch biopsies and peripheral blood were collected. The clonotype was recovered from a human donor with alopecia areata. The gene calls are TRBV28 and TRBJ2-1; maybe TRBD1 (5 bases). This sample comprised CD4+ T cells sorted from blood, obtained at week 0. CDR3 amino acids: CASSPVRGAYNEQFF. CDR3 DNA sequence: TGTGCCAGCAGCCCCGTTAGGGGCGCCTACAATGAGCAGTTCTTC.